What follows is one TCR beta chain and its context. Its recognized antigen is unknown. The data originate from a study of T cells expressing NK-cell markers (dated by TCRdb to the early 2020s). Regarding the complete study: Three sorted T-cell subsets (CD3+CD56+NKG2C+, CD3+CD56+NKG2C- and CD3+CD56-NKG2C+) from several donors had their TCR beta-chain repertoires profiled. The study sequenced eight donors, all healthy volunteers chosen at random: three men and five women. The libraries were sequenced on Illumina HiSeq 2000/2500, MiSeq or NextSeq, producing 2 x 150 bp reads. Seven of the eight sequenced donors were HCMV-seropositive and one was HCMV-seronegative. Broader findings and caveats from the paper: Those dominant clonotypes were again the most abundant among CD3+CD56-NKG2C+ cells in a few donors, at about 28.3-60.1%. It remained unclear whether the expanded NKG2C-expressing T cell clones were specific for HCMV antigens. For about 6 donors, the dominant CD3+CD56+NKG2C+ clonotypes were among the top 10 CD8+ clonotypes and accounted for about 1.0-7.0% of CD8+ T cells.

Instrument on record: Illumina HiSeq 2000. TCR beta cDNA libraries were prepared using 5'RACE template switching, which introduced a universal primer site and unique molecular identifiers. cDNA synthesis was primed from the TCR beta constant segment, followed by two successive PCR amplification steps. The study's own analysis went as follows. Reads were demultiplexed and grouped by UMI with MIGEC, and clonotypes were assembled and quantified with MiTCR. To exclude erroneous sequences, any TCR cDNA sequence not supported by at least two reads was discarded. The tcR package was used for downstream repertoire analysis, and clonotypes were matched across fractions by CDR3 nucleotide sequence plus V segment. Antigen specificity was annotated against VDJdb with VDJmatch, allowing one amino acid substitution in CDR3. The reads went through TCRdb reprocessing, and each CDR3 protein sequence gets one entry with no DNA. Clone size and V and J calls follow TCRdb, not the original study. This sample's clone table shows 200,000 to 300,000 distinct CDR3 sequences. The top ten clones comprise about 4% of the sample.

HCMV-specific IgG was detected in serum with a commercial ELISA kit to determine HCMV serostatus. Ficoll density gradient centrifugation was used to isolate peripheral blood mononuclear cells from blood. Including the terminal cysteine and phenylalanine, the CDR3 comprises 13 residues. No DNA accompanies this entry. Based on the germline V gene, the CDR1 and CDR2 sequences are SQVTM and ANQGSEA. The chain joins TRBV29-1 to TRBJ2-7; the D call from TCRdb, TRBD1, cannot be confirmed without DNA. This sequence was found in a woman aged 18 to 69 in good health. What was sequenced was blood T cells: a sorted CD56 or NKG2C T cell subset, CD4+ or CD8+ T cells, or bulk PBMC T cells (not recorded which). The CDR3: CSVGDVDSYEQYF.